This passage covers 28 T cell receptor beta chains from one sample sequenced in a study. TCRdb redid the calling of the RT-PCR reads with MiXCR, one entry per CDR3 protein. The sample carries more than 550,000 distinct CDR3 sequences, around 14% recorded once. Sequenced input: memory CD4+ T cells from blood. The receptors were sampled from a female donor in good health, serving as a healthy control.

This clonotype appeared many times. The chain carries TRBV5-6 and TRBJ2-2; 10 nucleotides match TRBD1. The CDR3 is 14 amino acids. Germline CDR1 is SGHDT and CDR2 is YYEEEE. V lost 3 bases to trimming and J lost 5 bases; unmatched junction nucleotides: 1. CDR3 nucleotides: TGTGCCAGCAGCTGGGACAGGGGTACCGGGGAGCTGTTTTTT. Residues: CASSWDRGTGELFF.

The table lists this clonotype with a few counts. The chain has TRBV5-1 and TRBJ1-6; D gene unclear. CDR1 is SGHRS and CDR2 is YFSETQ in the germline V gene. The length of the CDR3 is 13 residues. V shed 0 bases and J shed 7 bases, with 5 bases lying between them. CDR3 sequence (DNA): TGCGCCAGCAGCTTGGCCCCGAATTCACCCCTCCACTTT. Its protein product is CASSLAPNSPLHF.

The sample holds many counts of this clonotype. The rearrangement uses TRBV6-5 and TRBJ2-5, with D possibly matching TRBD2 (6 bases). V was trimmed by 6 bases and J by 7 bases, leaving 9 bases between them. The CDR3 consists of 11 residues. CDR1 and CDR2 from the germline V gene are MNHEY and SVGAGI. The CDR3 spells CASSHGGTQYF. The CDR3, as DNA: TGTGCCAGCAGCCACGGGGGGACCCAGTACTTC.

This clonotype was found many times. V is TRBV7-2 and J is TRBJ2-1; D is uncertain. Germline CDR1 is SGHTA and CDR2 is FQGNSA. V was cut by 1 base and J by 0 bases, with 7 bases left in between. The CDR3 sequence is 15 residues long. The chain's CDR3 is CASSLEGSSYNEQFF. CDR3 bases: TGTGCCAGCAGCTTAGAGGGTAGCTCCTACAATGAGCAGTTCTTC.

This clonotype has at least ten counts. This rearrangement joins TRBV20-1 to TRBJ2-3; TRBD2 aligns across 10 bases. V lost 6 bases to trimming and J lost 5 bases; unmatched junction nucleotides: 5. Germline V lookup: CDR1 DFQATT, CDR2 SNEGSKA (reference sequence). This CDR3 is 13 amino acids long. CDR3 protein: CSAQAGGRDTQYF. The CDR3 bases are TGCAGTGCGCAAGCGGGAGGGAGAGATACGCAGTATTTT.

The CDR3 bases are TGCAGTGCTAGAGGACTAGCGGGGGGTTCTACCACAGATACGCAGTATTTT. Residues: CSARGLAGGSTTDTQYF. This rearrangement joins TRBV20-1 to TRBJ2-3, with 13 bases that match TRBD2. CDR3 size: 17 residues. Per germline, CDR1 DFQATT and CDR2 SNEGSKA (reference sequence). V was pared by 1 base and J by 2 bases, with 6 bases of the junction left unmatched.

This clonotype was detected a few times. V usage is TRBV6-2 or TRBV6-3 and J usage is TRBJ2-1; tentatively, D is TRBD1 or TRBD2 (6 bases each). The germline gives CDR1 MNHEY, CDR2 SVGEGT. The CDR3 consists of 14 residues. The ends were cut back, 6 bases at V and 4 bases at J, with 13 bases in the middle. The CDR3 loop is CASSGGPRYNEQFF. The CDR3, as DNA: TGTGCCAGCAGCGGGGGCCCCCGATACAATGAGCAGTTCTTC.

This clonotype was seen ten or more times. The chain links TRBV27 to TRBJ2-7; no definite D call. Germline assignment: CDR1 MNHEY and CDR2 SMNVEV (reference sequence). Trimming cost V 4 bases and J 0 bases, with 13 bases left between them. This CDR3 is 15 amino acids long. CDR3 in amino acids: CASSWLLGSSYEQYF. The CDR3 DNA sequence: TGTGCCAGCAGTTGGCTCCTCGGTAGCTCCTACGAGCAGTACTTC.

There are many counts of this clonotype. The chain carries TRBV20-1 and TRBJ1-1; the D is unclear. Trimming cost V 5 bases and J 4 bases, with 20 bases left between them. CDR3 length: 15 amino acids. Germline loops: CDR1 DFQATT, CDR2 SNEGSKA (reference sequence). The CDR3 region has the DNA TGCAGTGCTGATCCAAGACCCCAACGGGGCACTGAAGCTTTCTTT. Translation gives CSADPRPQRGTEAFF.

This clonotype occurred a few times. V usage is TRBV10-3 and J usage is TRBJ2-1; 14 bases align to TRBD2. This CDR3 is built from 15 residues. CDR1 ENHRY and CDR2 SYGVKD come from the germline V gene. V shed 8 bases, J shed 3 bases, and the junction held 3 bases outside the gene matches. CDR3 region: CAIGGTSGGYNEQFF. The CDR3 DNA reads as TGTGCCATCGGGGGGACTAGCGGGGGCTACAATGAGCAGTTCTTC.

This chain joins TRBV20-1 and TRBJ2-3; D unresolved. The V and J ends lost 6 bases and 2 bases respectively, with 3 bases between them. Germline CDR1 DFQATT, CDR2 SNEGSKA (reference sequence). The CDR3 loop spans 10 amino acids. The DNA of the CDR3 is TGCAGTGCGTACACAGATACGCAGTATTTT. This encodes CSAYTDTQYF.

The CDR3 here is CATSRDQGQGREQYF. CDR3 DNA: TGTGCCACCAGCAGAGATCAGGGACAGGGAAGGGAGCAGTACTTC. J is TRBJ2-7 and V is TRBV15, with 9 bases fitting TRBD1. V shed 0 bases, J shed 7 bases, and the junction held 7 bases outside the gene matches. The CDR3 covers 15 residues. Germline assignment: CDR1 LNHNV and CDR2 YYDKDF (reference sequence).

This clonotype was counted between two and nine times. V is TRBV28 and J is TRBJ2-7, with 11 bases that match TRBD1. V lost 5 bases and J lost 3; bases outside the gene matches: 6. The germline V gene encodes CDR1 MDHEN and CDR2 SYDVKM. The CDR3 runs to 15 residues. The CDR3 reads CASSPSGQGVYEQYF. The CDR3 region has the DNA TGTGCCAGCAGTCCCTCGGGACAGGGGGTCTACGAGCAGTACTTC.

This chain connects TRBV10-3 to TRBJ2-1, with 8 bases aligning to TRBD2. V lost 9 bases and J lost 7; bases outside the gene matches: 8. Germline assignment: CDR1 ENHRY and CDR2 SYGVKD. This CDR3 has 13 residues. Written as DNA, the CDR3 is TGTGCCATTACGGGAGGGCCCGCGAATGAGCAGTTCTTC. Its translation is CAITGGPANEQFF.

This clonotype was detected many times. The chain uses TRBV5-5 and TRBJ1-1; maybe TRBD1 (5 bases). This CDR3 comprises 13 residues. V was cut by 4 bases and J by 4 bases, with 11 bases left in between. Germline CDR1 SGHKS, CDR2 YYEKEE (reference sequence). CDR3 residues: CASSPIRVTEAFF. The CDR3 DNA is TGTGCCAGCAGCCCGATCAGGGTCACTGAAGCTTTCTTT.

The chain employs TRBV10-3 and TRBJ2-5; D not resolved. There are 13 residues in the CDR3. The V gene lost 10 bases and the J gene lost 4 bases, with 16 bases spanning the gap. Germline CDR1 and CDR2: ENHRY and SYGVKD. CDR3 sequence: CASRPDGRETQYF. In nucleotides, the CDR3 is TGTGCCAGCAGGCCGGACGGCCGAGAGACCCAGTACTTC.

This clonotype occurred a few times. The chain has TRBV10-3 and TRBJ2-5; 11 nucleotides align to TRBD2. This CDR3 region has 15 residues. V dropped 2 bases and J dropped 6; count of bases not matched to a gene: 5. CDR1 is ENHRY, CDR2 SYGVKD, per germline. The CDR3 region is CAISEVSGRGQTQYF. The CDR3 coding sequence is TGTGCCATCAGTGAGGTTAGCGGGAGGGGACAGACCCAGTACTTC.

This clonotype came up a few times. The rearrangement links TRBV5-6 to TRBJ1-1; the D is unclear. Trimming stripped 4 bases from V and 7 bases from J, with 20 bases between. Germline CDR1 reads SGHDT; CDR2 reads YYEEEE. The CDR3 sequence is 15 residues long. For the CDR3, the DNA is TGTGCCAGCAGCGTGCCCCCCCCGGGGATAAATGAAGCTTTCTTT. This translates into CASSVPPPGINEAFF.

Only one count was recorded for this clonotype. This chain connects TRBV20-1 to TRBJ2-1; 16 nucleotides agree with TRBD2. The CDR3 totals 19 residues. CDR1 DFQATT and CDR2 SNEGSKA come from the germline V gene (reference sequence). Trimming removed 1 base from V and 7 bases from J; junction bases left unmatched: 13. CDR3 DNA: TGCAGTGCTAGAGTAACCGGGACTAGCGGGAGGGGGGGACTTAATGAGCAGTTCTTC. This sequence encodes CSARVTGTSGRGGLNEQFF.

This clonotype was seen more than once but under ten times. The rearrangement uses TRBV15 and TRBJ1-2; perhaps TRBD1 as D (5 bases). The CDR3 is 15 residues long. Per the germline V gene, CDR1 is LNHNV and CDR2 is YYDKDF (reference sequence). V shed 0 bases and J shed 8 bases, with 16 bases lying between them. This CDR3 is CATSRDGGGVGGYTF. The CDR3 coding sequence is TGTGCCACCAGCAGAGATGGTGGGGGAGTGGGGGGCTACACCTTC.

This clonotype occurred many times. V gene TRBV7-2 combines with J gene TRBJ1-2; perhaps TRBD1 as D (6 bases). V lost 5 bases, J lost 4 bases, and 20 bases lay in between. Germline V CDR1 and CDR2: SGHTA, FQGNSA. This CDR3 contains 16 residues. The CDR3 here is CASSQMDRAAFYGYTF. For the CDR3, the DNA is TGTGCCAGCAGCCAAATGGACAGAGCAGCCTTCTATGGCTACACCTTC.

In this sample, this clonotype turned up a few times. This sequence joins TRBV20-1 and TRBJ2-3; 11 nucleotides line up with TRBD2. The CDR3 extends over 15 amino acids. Germline V gene data show CDR1 as DFQATT and CDR2 as SNEGSKA (reference sequence). Unmatched junction bases numbered 12, after V lost 7 bases and J lost 6 bases. In DNA, the CDR3 is TGCAGTGTTACACCTCTAGCGGGAGGTGCGGATACGCAGTATTTT. Amino acid sequence: CSVTPLAGGADTQYF.

The chain employs TRBV7-3 and TRBJ2-2; tentative D call: TRBD2 (5 bases). In germline, CDR1 is SGHTA, CDR2 FQGTGA. Trimming cost V 4 bases and J 5 bases, with 11 bases left between them. The CDR3 is 14 residues long. The CDR3 is CASSSPGSTGELFF. The DNA for the CDR3 is TGTGCCAGCAGCTCCCCGGGATCGACCGGGGAGCTGTTTTTT. Using reference TRBV7-3 and TRBJ2-2 for the parts outside the CDR3, the full variable domain is GAGVSQTPSNKVTEKGKYVELRCDPISGHTALYWYRQSLGQGPEFLIYFQGTGAADDSGLPNDRFFAVRPEGSVSTLKIQRTERGDSAVYLCASSSPGSTGELFFGEGSRLTVL.

Only one count was recorded for this clonotype. V is TRBV20-1 and J is TRBJ1-5; tentatively, D is TRBD1 (6 bases). Trimming stripped 6 bases from V and 3 bases from J, with 15 bases between. The germline V gene has CDR1 DFQATT and CDR2 SNEGSKA (reference sequence). This CDR3 is built from 14 residues. CDR3 region: CSAQSRGPNQPQHF. The CDR3 DNA reads TGCAGTGCGCAGTCGCGGGGGCCCAATCAGCCCCAGCATTTT.

The chain employs TRBV12-3 or TRBV12-4 and TRBJ2-2, with D perhaps TRBD1 (5 bases). There are 14 residues in the CDR3. The V end lost 2 bases, the J end lost 6 bases, and 10 bases lay between the germline ends. CDR3 DNA: TGTGCCAGCAGTTTAACCAGGGAAGCCGGGGAGCTGTTTTTT. Translating it yields CASSLTREAGELFF.

This clonotype occurred many times. V is TRBV29-1 and J is TRBJ2-3; D might be TRBD1 (5 bases). V was shortened by 4 bases and J by 0 bases, with 8 bases between the two germline ends. This CDR3 is 13 amino acids long. Germline V lookup: CDR1 SQVTM, CDR2 ANQGSEA. The CDR3 protein is CSVGTPSTDTQYF. CDR3 bases: TGCAGCGTTGGGACACCGAGCACAGATACGCAGTATTTT.

The sample holds many counts of this clonotype. The genes are TRBV6-5 and TRBJ2-4, with D uncertain. Germline loops: CDR1 MNHEY, CDR2 SVGAGI. V dropped 7 bases and J dropped 7 bases, with 14 bases sitting between them. This CDR3 is built from 13 residues. The CDR3 protein is CASTGPALNIQYF. The CDR3 nucleotides read TGTGCCAGCACAGGTCCAGCCTTGAACATTCAGTACTTC.

This clonotype appeared once. This chain uses TRBV29-1 with TRBJ2-3; D is unresolved. There are 13 residues in the CDR3. Per germline, CDR1 SQVTM and CDR2 ANQGSEA. The V end lost 6 bases, the J end lost 2 bases, and 12 bases lay between the germline ends. DNA for the CDR3: TGCAGCGTAGGTAGGCTGACCACAGATACGCAGTATTTT. Translated, it gives CSVGRLTTDTQYF.